The rows below give T cell receptor beta chains drawn from one sample of a study of shared clonotypes between healthy human individuals. Profiling relied on immunoSEQ multiplex PCR, and the TCRdb table lists in-frame clones only, not all of them. The table shows around 720,000 clones, with more than 70% occurring only once. Sequenced input: memory CD4+ T cells sorted from blood. The receptors stem from a woman aged 30 to 39 in good health. Both conserved end residues are part of each CDR3. The order of the fields is V gene, D gene, J gene, CDR3 protein. A D gene is named only where the DNA matches it firmly.

TRBV23-1,.,TRBJ1-5,CASSRGREGPSNQPQHF
TRBV25-1,.,TRBJ1-5,CASSPAGASQPQHF
TRBV10-1,.,TRBJ2-1,CASSAGGSYNEQFF
TRBV5-1,.,TRBJ1-4,CASSLGSEEKLFF
TRBV7-2,TRBD1,TRBJ1-4,CASSPRTGGRREKLFF
TRBV28,.,TRBJ2-1,CASSLWGGSYNEQFF
TRBV15,.,TRBJ2-1,CATSVGWRGRGEQFF
TRBV4-1,.,TRBJ2-7,CASSHGSGNEQYF
TRBV10-1,.,TRBJ1-1,CASSESMANTEAFF
TRBV7-9,.,TRBJ1-2,CASSPNGGAFAHGYTF
TRBV6-1,.,TRBJ2-4,CASSEWVMGIQYF
TRBV9,TRBD1,TRBJ1-3,CASSVAGQLGNTIYF
TRBV6-1,TRBD1,TRBJ1-1,CASSEALGQGVNTEAFF
TRBV28,TRBD2,TRBJ2-7,CASQLAGESYEQYF
TRBV2,TRBD1,TRBJ1-2,CASSEGRQGRGGGYTF
TRBV28,.,TRBJ2-1,CASSSTGNYNEQFF
TRBV5-1,TRBD2,TRBJ2-7,CASSLAGTSRYEQYF
TRBV5-1,TRBD1,TRBJ1-1,CASRGQENTEAFF
TRBV28,.,TRBJ2-5,CASSLGSAYRETQYF
TRBV7-9,.,TRBJ1-5,CASSWVGDQPQHF
TRBV30,.,TRBJ2-7,CAYRGGYDGEQYF
TRBV25-1,.,TRBJ2-2,CASSEYGPGELFF
TRBV5-6,.,TRBJ2-5,CASSLGGSAPPETQYF
TRBV6-5,.,TRBJ1-2,CASSYGWAYGYTF
TRBV14,.,TRBJ1-1,CASSQDGGIEAFF
TRBV5-1,TRBD1,TRBJ1-1,CASSPEGASTEAFF
TRBV11-2,.,TRBJ2-1,CASSLGWRDNEQFF
TRBV28,TRBD1,TRBJ1-2,CASSLPAQGGYGYTF
TRBV29-1,.,TRBJ2-4,CSVQPARNRANIQYF
TRBV7-3,.,TRBJ2-2,CASSQDPNTGELFF
TRBV28,.,TRBJ2-7,CASSLRPSNAYEQYF
TRBV30,TRBD2,TRBJ2-7,CAWSPLAGVYEQYF
TRBV27,.,TRBJ2-3,CASRRDASTDTQYF
TRBV11-2,TRBD2,TRBJ2-5,CASSLWGGSEQETQYF
TRBV11-2,TRBD1,TRBJ2-2,CASRFLRGRRTGELFF
TRBV29-1,TRBD2,TRBJ2-5,CSVGLAGGEETQYF
TRBV10-1,TRBD1,TRBJ2-7,CASSEPGTGKYEQYF
TRBV20-1,.,TRBJ2-7,CSVTDRYEQYF
TRBV10-2,.,TRBJ2-3,CASTATFSSDTQYF
TRBV29-1,.,TRBJ2-2,CSVEENTGELFF
TRBV28,TRBD1,TRBJ1-4,CASSTRQGRSEKLFF
TRBV5-1,.,TRBJ2-7,CASSPDLYEQYF
TRBV11-2,.,TRBJ2-7,CASSLGGGGAYEQYF
TRBV29-1,TRBD2,TRBJ2-5,CSVVLAGNQETQYF
TRBV4-1,TRBD2,TRBJ2-1,CASSQGRPSGSRDEQFF
TRBV5-4,.,TRBJ2-1,CASSNSGGGNEQFF
TRBV10-3,TRBD1,TRBJ2-5,CAIRGTGVGQETQYF
TRBV7-8,.,TRBJ2-5,CASSLDRISRETQYF
TRBV28,TRBD1,TRBJ1-2,CATQSGQGSYGYTF
TRBV5-8,TRBD1,TRBJ2-7,CASSNRDRGSEQYF
TRBV25-1,.,TRBJ2-1,CASSRNNEQFF